The following is a TCR beta chain sequence with its context. This specimen comes from a study of blood T cell repertoires in COVID-19. Study information: Sources were T cells, B-cell-depleted T cells, or PBMCs; the material itself was cDNA or gDNA.

The study counted Cohort 3 donors as recovered given two negative PCRs, clearance, or symptom resolution. TCRdb keeps only in-frame clones here, not all; method: immunoSEQ multiplex PCR. The sample consists of more than 250,000 clones, 70% to 90% of them appearing once. Trimming at V came to 5 bases and at J to 5 bases, leaving 4 bases not matched to a gene. The germline V gene has CDR1 WNHNN and CDR2 SYGVQD (reference sequence). The CDR3 extends over 14 amino acids. The sequence was obtained from a woman aged 40-49 years who had recovered from COVID-19. Sequencing used PBMCs or T cells enriched from blood (not recorded which). The chain recombines TRBV10-1 with TRBJ2-3, with 10 positions matching TRBD1. CDR3 nucleotides: TGCGCCAGCAGTCCCGACAGGGGGCGAGATACGCAGTATTTT. Translated, it gives CASSPDRGRDTQYF.